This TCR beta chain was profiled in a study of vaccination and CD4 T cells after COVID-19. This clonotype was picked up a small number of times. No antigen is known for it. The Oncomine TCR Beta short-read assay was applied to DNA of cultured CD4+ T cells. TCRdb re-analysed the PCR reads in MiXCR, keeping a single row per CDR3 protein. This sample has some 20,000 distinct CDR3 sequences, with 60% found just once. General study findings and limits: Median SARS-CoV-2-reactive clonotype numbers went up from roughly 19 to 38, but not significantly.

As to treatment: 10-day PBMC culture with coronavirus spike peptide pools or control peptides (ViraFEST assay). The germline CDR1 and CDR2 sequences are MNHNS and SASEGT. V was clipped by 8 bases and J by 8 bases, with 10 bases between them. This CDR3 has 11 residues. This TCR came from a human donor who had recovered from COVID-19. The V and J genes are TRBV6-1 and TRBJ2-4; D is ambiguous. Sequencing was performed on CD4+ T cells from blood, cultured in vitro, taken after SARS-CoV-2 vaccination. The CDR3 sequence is CASLEWDIQYF. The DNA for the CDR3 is TGTGCCAGCTTGGAGTGGGACATTCAGTACTTC.